This T cell receptor (beta chain) was observed in a study of beta chain features in type 1 diabetes (dated by TCRdb to the late 2010s). Background on the whole study: Mean age, gender distribution, total cell number and subset yield were not different between patients and healthy donors. A total of some 110 million sorted cells were examined across all samples, and the number of cells per subset was strongly correlated with RNA yield. The study compared the TCRB repertoires of sorted circulating CD4+ T cell subsets in recently diagnosed type 1 diabetes patients with those in matched healthy donors. Regulatory and stem cell-like memory subsets were isolated from only 8 patients and roughly eight healthy donors, whereas naive and central memory subsets came from all 30 or so donors.

The entire isolated RNA was reverse transcribed using the High Capacity cDNA Reverse Transcription Kit, and thus expressed TCRB transcripts were sequenced. Deep immunoSEQ sequencing was performed on naive, central memory and regulatory T cell samples, with an average of roughly 4 million total reads per sample. After sorted cells were lysed in RLT buffer, RNA was extracted with DNase-treated RNeasy Micro or Mini kits, with the choice depending on cell number. To prevent cross-contamination, every cell subset was processed on its own, while patient and healthy donor samples were processed together. TCRB sequences were amplified from cDNA with the immunoSEQ multiplex PCR, producing 87-bp fragments spanning the CDR3 region. Amplicons were sequenced on the Illumina HiSeq platform. The original methods were these. PCR bias was corrected computationally using synthetic template baselines, and reads within Hamming distance 2 were collapsed, with unmergeable singletons discarded. Reads were aligned to IMGT to assign V, D and J genes, CDR3 length, and insertions or deletions at six rearrangement sites. Within each subset, clonotype counts were normalized to sorted cell number, and only after that were true diversity and Gini coefficients computed with the tcR R package. The overlap coefficient, calculated on TCRB nucleotide sequences, was used to measure repertoire sharing. Out-of-frame TCRB sequences from naive cells were analyzed as a proxy for the pre-selection repertoire. TCRdb took over this immuneACCESS table, retaining in-frame rearrangements with V and J assigned. Such tables are incomplete; in checked studies, under half of the missing clones stem from an unresolved V gene, and the remainder is unexplained. That table is the source of V, J and clone size, and D and trimming were worked out from the DNA. For this sample the table gives 200,000 to 250,000 clones, of which around 15% were detected only once. 0.065% to 0.1% of the sample is held by the ten biggest clonotypes.

Each donor gave one peripheral blood draw, averaging approximately 110 mL, which was collected into heparinised tubes. A BD FACSAria II and a panel including CD45RO, CCR7, CD25, CD127, CD95 and CD27 were used to sort naive, central memory, regulatory and stem cell-like memory CD4+ T cells. All sorted populations exceeded 95% purity. PBMCs were isolated right away by Lymphoprep density gradient centrifugation and were stained directly, without culture. Samples were stained and sorted in pairs, with one healthy donor and one patient per experiment, so that batch effects were minimized. This clone has just a few counts. No antigen is known for it. No much larger clone exists at a distance of one base, and base qualities are not known. Here is what the overall study found, with its caveats: Patients with type 1 diabetes made fewer insertions and deleted more nucleotides at VDJ recombination sites, implying thymic rearrangement abnormalities. Because cDNA was sequenced instead of genomic DNA, activated cells with high expression could be over-represented, although the groups did not differ in activation or CD3 levels. In all four CD4+ subsets, TCRB CDR3 length was moderately but significantly shorter in type 1 diabetes patients. Shorter templates might be favored by PCR, yet because patient and control samples were amplified and corrected together, any such skew would affect both groups equally. Naive, central memory and regulatory TCRB repertoires appeared to be more alike among patients than among healthy donors. HLA sub-analyses involved small numbers of individuals, so any influence of HLA type on TCRB rearrangement remained unresolved.

At the junction V is shortened by 3 bases and J by 3 bases, with 8 bases in between. Reading from cysteine to phenylalanine, the CDR3 counts 13 amino acids. Only the CDR3 part of the read is kept: 39 bases, read in frame from the first base. CDR1 and CDR2, looked up from the germline V gene, are SGHAT and FQNNGV. The TCR originated in a man aged 25 to 40 with type 1 diabetes. The specimen was naive CD4+ T cells from blood. The sample's cell subset or site label, decoded: true naive CD4+ T cells. The chain couples TRBV11-2 to TRBJ1-1; the D gene is unclear. The CDR3 protein sequence reads: CASSFSKDTEAFF. The nucleotide sequence reads TGTGCCAGCAGCTTCTCCAAGGACACTGAAGCTTTCTTT.